This T cell receptor (beta chain) derives from a study of T cells after posttransplantation cyclophosphamide. Busulfan-fludarabine conditioning, marrow transplant, and cyclophosphamide on days +3 and +4 were administered. Only in-frame clones appear in the TCRdb table, and some are missing; sequencing was by immunoSEQ multiplex PCR. The sample lists about 17,000 clones, roughly 76% occurring once. The germline V and J ends were trimmed by 5 bases and 4 bases, with 26 bases remaining between them. Germline CDR1 is MDHEN and CDR2 is SYDVKM. The CDR3 consists of 18 residues. The chain couples TRBV28 to TRBJ2-5; the D gene is possibly TRBD1 (6 bases). Specimen: CD8+ T cells sorted from PBMCs, collected 1,800 to 2,000 days after a stem cell transplant with posttransplant cyclophosphamide. The receptor was isolated from a female patient between 40 and 50 years old who received an allogeneic stem cell transplant from a related donor, was CMV-positive, and had no GVHD. Some T cells may have come from the graft donor. The CDR3 coding sequence is TGTGCCAGCAGTGCTCCTGGGACACGCTTTCTTATAGGAGAGACCCAGTACTTC. It is translated as CASSAPGTRFLIGETQYF.